This TCR beta chain was profiled in a study of T cell changes during pregnancy in multiple sclerosis. Unmatched junction bases numbered 5, after V lost 1 base and J lost 2 bases. CDR3 size: 17 residues. Looked up from germline, CDR1 is MDHEN and CDR2 is SYDVKM. TCRdb's copy holds only in-frame clones and misses some; the assay was immunoSEQ multiplex PCR. The data show some 56,000 clones, around 90% seen once. J is TRBJ2-1 and V is TRBV28; 10 positions match TRBD2. The input for sequencing was peripheral blood, taken in the third trimester of pregnancy. The receptor was derived from a female donor in good health, enrolled as a control in a pregnancy study. CDR3 sequence: CASSLLGGTSAYNEQFF. The CDR3 DNA is TGTGCCAGCAGTTTATTGGGTGGGACTAGCGCCTACAATGAGCAGTTCTTC.